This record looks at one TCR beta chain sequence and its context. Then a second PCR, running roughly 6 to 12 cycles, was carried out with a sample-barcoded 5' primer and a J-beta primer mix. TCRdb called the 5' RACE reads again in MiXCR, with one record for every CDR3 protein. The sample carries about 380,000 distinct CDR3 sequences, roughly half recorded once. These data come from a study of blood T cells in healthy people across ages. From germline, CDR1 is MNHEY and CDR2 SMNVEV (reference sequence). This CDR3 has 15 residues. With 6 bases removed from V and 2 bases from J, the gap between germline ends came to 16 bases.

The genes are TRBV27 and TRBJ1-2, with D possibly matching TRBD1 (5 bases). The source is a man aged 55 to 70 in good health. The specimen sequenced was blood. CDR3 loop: CASSLTPPGNYGYTF. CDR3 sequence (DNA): TGTGCCAGCAGCCTAACCCCGCCAGGGAACTATGGCTACACCTTC.